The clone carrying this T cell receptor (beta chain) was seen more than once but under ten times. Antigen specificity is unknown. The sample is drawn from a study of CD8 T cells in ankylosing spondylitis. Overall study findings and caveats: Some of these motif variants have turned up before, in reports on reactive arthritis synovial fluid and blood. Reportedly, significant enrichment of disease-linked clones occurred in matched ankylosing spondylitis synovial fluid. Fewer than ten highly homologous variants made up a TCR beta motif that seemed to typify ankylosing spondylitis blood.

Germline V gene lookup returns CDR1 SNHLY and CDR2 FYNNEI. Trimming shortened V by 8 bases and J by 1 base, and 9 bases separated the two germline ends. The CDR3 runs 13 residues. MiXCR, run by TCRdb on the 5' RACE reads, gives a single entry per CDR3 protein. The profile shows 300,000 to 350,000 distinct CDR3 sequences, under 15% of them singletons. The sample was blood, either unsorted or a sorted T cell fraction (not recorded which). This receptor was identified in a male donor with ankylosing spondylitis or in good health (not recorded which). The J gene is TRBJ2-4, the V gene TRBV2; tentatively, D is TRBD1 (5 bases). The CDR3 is CASDGAAKNIQYF. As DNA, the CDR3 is TGTGCCAGCGATGGGGCCGCCAAAAACATTCAGTACTTC.